This T cell receptor beta chain comes out of a study of blood T cell repertoires in COVID-19. This CDR3 has 13 amino acids. Trimming removed 7 bases from V and 1 base from J; junction bases left unmatched: 5. Germline loops: CDR1 SQVTM, CDR2 ANQGSEA. Only in-frame clones appear in the TCRdb table, and some are missing; sequencing was by immunoSEQ multiplex PCR. Among 250,000 to 350,000 clones listed, about 89% were seen once. This chain links TRBV29-1 with TRBJ1-1, with 8 bases that match TRBD1. The clonotype comes from a man aged 18-30 years who had recovered from COVID-19. The sample taken for sequencing was peripheral blood. The CDR3 nucleotides are TGCAGCGGGAGGGGACAGGAGAACACTGAAGCTTTCTTT. Translated: CSGRGQENTEAFF.